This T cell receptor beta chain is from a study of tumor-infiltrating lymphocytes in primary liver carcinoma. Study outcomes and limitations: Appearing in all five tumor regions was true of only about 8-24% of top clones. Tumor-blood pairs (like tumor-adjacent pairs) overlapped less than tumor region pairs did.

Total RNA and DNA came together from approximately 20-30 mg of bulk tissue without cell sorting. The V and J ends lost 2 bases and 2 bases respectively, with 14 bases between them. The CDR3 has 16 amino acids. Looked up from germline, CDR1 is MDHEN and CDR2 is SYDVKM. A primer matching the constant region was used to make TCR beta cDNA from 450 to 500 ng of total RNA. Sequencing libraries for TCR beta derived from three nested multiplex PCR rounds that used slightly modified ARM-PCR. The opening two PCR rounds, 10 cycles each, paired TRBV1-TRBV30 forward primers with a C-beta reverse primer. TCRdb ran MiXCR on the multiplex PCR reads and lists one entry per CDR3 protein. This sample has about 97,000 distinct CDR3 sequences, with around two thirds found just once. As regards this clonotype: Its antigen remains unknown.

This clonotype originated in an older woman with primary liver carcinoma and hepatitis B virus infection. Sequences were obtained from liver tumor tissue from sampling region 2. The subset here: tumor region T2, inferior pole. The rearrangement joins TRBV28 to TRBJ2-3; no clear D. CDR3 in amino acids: CASSLIVSVTTDTQYF. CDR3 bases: TGTGCCAGCAGTTTAATTGTTTCGGTGACCACAGATACGCAGTATTTT.